Sequencing of this T cell receptor (beta chain) was carried out in a study of T cell repertoires in cytomegalovirus infection. At the level of the study: Use of recently identified HLA-C-restricted and well-studied HLA-B-restricted CMV epitopes was part of the study. CMV infection plus the matching HLA type was flagged by public TCR beta signatures.

Overall study results and limits: HLA-C-restricted, CMV-specific TCR beta clonotypes were dominant ex vivo. Cumulative frequency (of public TCR beta family members) identified carriers of CMV plus the relevant HLA.

TCRdb recomputed calls from the reads with MiXCR, one row per CDR3 protein. The table records about 740,000 distinct CDR3 sequences, around a third of them present only once. Germline CDR1 and CDR2: SGHRS and YFSETQ. J gave up 4 bases and V 4 bases, and 5 bases lay outside the gene matches. The CDR3 is 14 residues long. About this clonotype: Its antigen is still unknown.

The sample in question was cultured PBMCs, obtained from culture after CMV antigen stimulation. The V gene is TRBV5-1, the J gene TRBJ2-3; 8 bases agree with TRBD1. The receptor's source is a human donor in good health (CMV status not recorded). Some clones in this sample may be carry-over from other donors' samples. DNA of the CDR3: TGCGCCAGCAGCGAGGAACAGGGGGCAGATACGCAGTATTTT. Encoded protein: CASSEEQGADTQYF.